A selection of T cell receptor beta chains follows, all from one sample in a study of cytomegalovirus exposure and HLA in healthy donors. TCRdb keeps only in-frame clones here, not all; method: immunoSEQ multiplex PCR. The profile shows around 120,000 clones, roughly 80% of them singletons. The source material was PBMCs. The receptors originated from a woman aged 40-49 years in good health and CMV-seropositive. Each CDR3 is given with its conserved first and last residue. The D gene is left open where the match is weak. A clone size is listed for some rows: how often the clone was seen (once, few, many), or a class if it is expanded.

size	D	V	J	CDR3	DNA
NA	TRBD1	TRBV18	TRBJ1-1	CASSQQGDGNTEAFF	TGTGCCAGCTCACAACAGGGGGACGGGAACACTGAAGCTTTCTTT
NA	TRBD2	TRBV7-3	TRBJ2-3	CASSQLAGAGTDTQYF	TGTGCCAGCAGCCAACTAGCGGGAGCGGGCACAGATACGCAGTATTTT
NA	NA	TRBV7-9	TRBJ2-7	CASSLVEGGEQYF	TGTGCCAGCAGCTTAGTGGAAGGAGGAGAGCAGTACTTC
few	NA	TRBV9	TRBJ1-3	CASSDRTQAGNTIYF	TGTGCCAGCAGCGACAGGACACAGGCTGGAAACACCATATATTTT
NA	NA	TRBV6-5	TRBJ2-7	CASSYVAGTPSYEQYF	TGTGCCAGCAGTTACGTCGCGGGAACTCCTTCCTACGAGCAGTACTTC
NA	NA	TRBV2	TRBJ1-5	CASKQGNSNQPQHF	TGTGCCAGTAAACAGGGTAATAGCAATCAGCCCCAGCATTTT
NA	TRBD1	TRBV11-2	TRBJ2-7	CASSFQTGIYEQYF	TGTGCCAGCAGCTTTCAGACAGGGATCTACGAGCAGTACTTC
NA	NA	TRBV5-6	TRBJ1-5	CASSLGQYSNQPQHF	TGTGCCAGCAGCTTGGGACAGTATAGCAATCAGCCCCAGCATTTT
few	NA	TRBV4-1	TRBJ2-6	CASSQDFRESGANVLTF	TGCGCCAGCAGCCAAGACTTCAGGGAATCAGGGGCCAACGTCCTGACTTTC
NA	NA	TRBV7-8	TRBJ1-5	CASSPTLGKGQPQHF	TGTGCCAGCAGCCCTACGCTAGGGAAGGGGCAGCCCCAGCATTTT
NA	TRBD1	TRBV5-4	TRBJ1-1	CASSRDRVNTEAFF	TGTGCCAGCAGCCGGGACAGAGTGAACACTGAAGCTTTCTTT
once	TRBD1	TRBV9	TRBJ1-2	CASSRQGPGGYGYTF	TGTGCCAGCAGCCGACAGGGCCCCGGAGGGTATGGCTACACCTTC
NA	TRBD2	TRBV9	TRBJ2-1	CASSRGERDSYNEQFF	TGTGCCAGCAGCCGGGGTGAGCGGGACTCCTACAATGAGCAGTTCTTC
NA	NA	TRBV5-1	TRBJ2-3	CASSFDRGSTDTQYF	TGCGCCAGCAGCTTCGACCGAGGAAGCACAGATACGCAGTATTTT
few	TRBD2	TRBV4-1	TRBJ2-2	CASSQDLWRGENTGELFF	TGCGCCAGCAGCCAAGATTTGTGGCGGGGGGAGAACACCGGGGAGCTGTTTTTT
NA	NA	TRBV5-1	TRBJ1-1	CASSLARQRGNTEAFF	TGCGCCAGCAGCTTGGCCCGCCAAAGGGGTAACACTGAAGCTTTCTTT
NA	NA	TRBV7-3	TRBJ2-1	CASSLGPRMPEQFF	TGTGCCAGCAGCCTCGGTCCCCGCATGCCTGAGCAGTTCTTC
NA	TRBD1	TRBV7-8	TRBJ2-3	CASSLRDRVADTQYF	TGTGCCAGCAGCCTTCGGGACAGGGTGGCGGATACGCAGTATTTT
NA	TRBD1	TRBV9	TRBJ1-5	CASSQTGGGQPQHF	TGTGCCAGCAGCCAGACAGGGGGCGGGCAGCCCCAGCATTTT
once	TRBD1	TRBV13	TRBJ1-3	CASSRGQGSSGNTIYF	TGTGCCAGCAGCCGAGGACAGGGGTCCTCTGGAAACACCATATATTTT
few	NA	TRBV5-5	TRBJ1-1	CASSLARGARNTEAFF	TGTGCCAGCAGCTTGGCACGGGGAGCGCGGAACACTGAAGCTTTCTTT
NA	NA	TRBV5-4	TRBJ1-6	CASSFGDKNSPLHF	TGTGCCAGCAGCTTCGGGGACAAGAATTCACCCCTCCACTTT
NA	NA	TRBV11-2	TRBJ1-1	CASSTNSGRAQGTEAFF	TGTGCCAGCAGTACTAATTCGGGAAGGGCACAGGGCACTGAAGCTTTCTTT
NA	NA	TRBV5-1	TRBJ2-7	CASSFTGASYEQYF	TGCGCCAGCAGCTTTACAGGTGCCTCCTACGAGCAGTACTTC
NA	TRBD1	TRBV6-5	TRBJ2-7	CASSYSTGGYEQYF	TGTGCCAGCAGTTACTCGACAGGGGGATACGAGCAGTACTTC
NA	TRBD1	TRBV10-1	TRBJ1-6	CASSTDRGPLHF	TGCGCCAGCAGTACTGACAGGGGACCCCTCCACTTT
few	NA	TRBV19	TRBJ1-1	CASSIERSVNTEAFF	TGTGCCAGTAGTATAGAACGATCGGTGAACACTGAAGCTTTCTTT
NA	TRBD2	TRBV7-9	TRBJ2-1	CASSWNLAGGFNEQFF	TGTGCCAGCAGCTGGAACCTAGCGGGAGGCTTCAATGAGCAGTTCTTC
NA	NA	TRBV6-1	TRBJ1-6	CASSETYGGNSPLHF	TGTGCCAGCAGTGAAACCTACGGGGGTAATTCACCCCTCCACTTT
NA	TRBD1	TRBV5-1	TRBJ1-1	CASSRPDRGTEAFF	TGCGCCAGCAGCCGGCCGGACAGGGGAACTGAAGCTTTCTTT
NA	NA	TRBV7-2	TRBJ2-3	CASSSHDPRLTDTQYF	TGTGCCAGCAGCTCCCACGATCCGAGGTTAACAGATACGCAGTATTTT
NA	NA	TRBV7-6	TRBJ2-1	CASSLNVREDEQFF	TGTGCCAGCAGCTTAAACGTCAGGGAGGATGAGCAGTTCTTC